This note documents a single TCR beta chain sequence. This entry is derived from a study of technical replicates of blood from a handful of donors. Clones were sequenced by immunoSEQ multiplex PCR, and TCRdb holds only the in-frame ones, with some missing. The sample records about 70,000 clones, about 96% being singletons. The germline V gene encodes CDR1 WNHNN and CDR2 SYGVQD (reference sequence). J gave up 6 bases and V 3 bases, and 11 bases lay outside the gene matches. The CDR3 covers 15 residues. Sequencing used T cells isolated from PBMCs. This clonotype was sampled from a human donor in good health. The gene calls are TRBV10-1 and TRBJ2-7; TRBD2 agrees at 7 bases. In DNA, the CDR3 is TGCGCCAGCAGTGAATTCTGGCGGGAGCGGCGCGAGCAGTACTTC. It specifies CASSEFWRERREQYF.